The 20 T cell receptor beta chains reported below all come from one sample, sequenced in a study of blood T cell repertoires in COVID-19. TCRdb's copy holds only in-frame clones and misses some; the assay was immunoSEQ multiplex PCR. Of about 320,000 clones listed, 75% to 90% are singletons. Input material: PBMCs or T cells enriched from blood (not recorded which). Every receptor here comes from a man between 25 and 39 years old who had recovered from COVID-19.

The chain recombines TRBV19 with TRBJ2-1; TRBD2 matches 8 bases. V was clipped by 5 bases and J by 4 bases; unmatched bases: 4. CDR1 LNHDA and CDR2 SQIVND come from the germline V gene (reference sequence). The CDR3 runs 14 residues. The chain's CDR3 is CASSWSGGYNEQFF. CDR3 in DNA: TGTGCCAGTAGTTGGTCGGGGGGGTACAATGAGCAGTTCTTC.

The chain employs TRBV10-3 and TRBJ1-3; 12 positions match TRBD1. The V gene end was trimmed by 7 bases and the J gene end by 0 bases; junction bases not matched to a gene: 13. The CDR3 is 19 amino acids. The germline V gene encodes CDR1 ENHRY and CDR2 SYGVKD. CDR3 coding DNA: TGTGCCATCACCAAACACCTGGGACAGGGGGCCGTCTCTGGAAACACCATATATTTT. Translation gives CAITKHLGQGAVSGNTIYF.

V is TRBV27 and J is TRBJ2-2, with D tentatively TRBD2 (5 bases). CDR3 length: 14 residues. V was clipped by 0 bases and J by 9 bases, with 11 bases between them. CDR1 is MNHEY and CDR2 is SMNVEV in the germline V gene (reference sequence). The CDR3 DNA sequence: TGTGCCAGCAGTTTATCTCCAGCGGCCAGGGAGCTGTTTTTT. Its protein product is CASSLSPAARELFF.

The chain uses TRBV2 and TRBJ1-2; 7 nucleotides line up with TRBD1. The CDR3 sequence is 16 residues long. V was pared by 3 bases and J by 4 bases, with 11 bases of the junction left unmatched. CDR1 and CDR2 from the germline V gene are SNHLY and FYNNEI. In DNA, the CDR3 is TGTGCCAGCAGTGATGACAGGGCCTCGGGTGGCTATGGCTACACCTTC. Protein product: CASSDDRASGGYGYTF.

The chain combines TRBV18 with TRBJ2-2; possible D gene TRBD1, 5 bases. The germline V gene encodes CDR1 KGHSH and CDR2 LQKENI. V was pared by 3 bases and J by 5 bases, with 10 bases between. The CDR3 is made up of 14 amino acids. The DNA for the CDR3 is TGTGCCAGCTCACCGGGGCCAGGGACCGGGGAGCTGTTTTTT. Its translation is CASSPGPGTGELFF.

The V gene is TRBV14, the J gene TRBJ2-2, with D possibly TRBD1 on 5 matching bases. The ends were cut back, 2 bases at V and 3 bases at J, with 10 bases in the middle. The CDR3 runs to 15 residues. CDR1 and CDR2 from the germline V gene are SGHDN and FVKESK. CDR3 coding DNA: TGTGCCAGCAGCCAATTAGGGGATGACACCGGGGAGCTGTTTTTT. This sequence encodes CASSQLGDDTGELFF. Full variable domain (outside the CDR3, taken from reference TRBV14 and TRBJ2-2): EAGVTQFPSHSVIEKGQTVTLRCDPISGHDNLYWYRRVMGKEIKFLLHFVKESKQDESGMPNNRFLAERTGGTYSTLKVQPAELEDSGVYFCASSQLGDDTGELFFGEGSRLTVL.

This clone was seen only a few times. The CDR3 DNA is TGTGCCAGTACCACGACAGGGGGCGGTGGCTACACCTTC. This sequence encodes CASTTTGGGGYTF. The chain uses TRBV19 and TRBJ1-2; 10 bases map to TRBD1. Looked up from germline, CDR1 is LNHDA and CDR2 is SQIVND (reference sequence). Germline trimming cut 7 bases from V and 7 bases from J; bases unmatched to any gene: 6. The CDR3 extends over 13 amino acids.

The rearrangement links TRBV9 to TRBJ2-3, with D tentatively TRBD1 (6 bases). Germline CDR1 is SGDLS and CDR2 is YYNGEE. This CDR3 region has 13 residues. The V end lost 7 bases, the J end lost 2 bases, and 11 bases lay between the germline ends. CDR3 nucleotide sequence: TGTGCCAGCGGGCAGGGGATCACAGATACGCAGTATTTT. Amino acid sequence: CASGQGITDTQYF.

The chain links TRBV5-1 to TRBJ2-3, with D possibly TRBD2 on 5 matching bases. V was trimmed by 1 base and J by 5 bases, leaving 8 bases between them. The CDR3 has 13 amino acids. The germline CDR1 and CDR2 sequences are SGHRS and YFSETQ. The CDR3 DNA sequence: TGCGCCAGCAGCTTGAGGACTGGAGATACGCAGTATTTT. Protein: CASSLRTGDTQYF.

V usage is TRBV11-2 and J usage is TRBJ2-1, with a weak D call TRBD2 (5 bases). CDR3 size: 16 residues. Germline assignment: CDR1 SGHAT and CDR2 FQNNGV. The V gene lost 4 bases and the J gene lost 3 bases, with 16 bases spanning the gap. CDR3 loop: CASSSRISRDYNEQFF. The CDR3 DNA reads TGTGCCAGCAGCTCCCGCATCTCCCGGGACTACAATGAGCAGTTCTTC.

This sequence joins TRBV5-1 and TRBJ1-1; possibly TRBD1 for D (5 bases). The V end was cut by 4 bases, the J end by 5 bases, with 21 bases between. Germline V gene sequence: CDR1 SGHRS, CDR2 YFSETQ. CDR3 length: 16 amino acids. The chain's CDR3 is CASSLSLGLGGTEAFF. CDR3 sequence (DNA): TGCGCCAGCAGCCTATCCCTAGGACTGGGGGGGACTGAAGCTTTCTTT.

This chain links TRBV4-2 with TRBJ2-7, with D possibly matching TRBD1 (6 bases). Trimming stripped 1 base from V and 3 bases from J, with 10 bases between. Per the germline V gene, CDR1 is LGHNA and CDR2 is YNFKEQ. The CDR3 length is 14 residues. This CDR3 reads CASSQVGGHYEQYF. DNA for the CDR3: TGTGCCAGCAGCCAAGTAGGGGGACACTACGAGCAGTACTTC.

The chain couples TRBV9 to TRBJ2-1; D is unclear. In germline, CDR1 is SGDLS, CDR2 YYNGEE. Trimming stripped 0 bases from V and 1 base from J, with 8 bases between. This CDR3 is built from 15 residues. CDR3 loop: CASSVDGPSYNEQFF. Written as DNA, the CDR3 is TGTGCCAGCAGCGTAGATGGGCCTTCCTACAATGAGCAGTTCTTC.

V is TRBV7-8 and J is TRBJ1-1; TRBD1 agrees at 8 bases. Germline values: CDR1 SGHVS, CDR2 FQNEAQ. There are 17 residues in the CDR3. V dropped 0 bases and J dropped 0; count of bases not matched to a gene: 6. CDR3 loop: CASSLALSGGMNTEAFF. DNA for the CDR3: TGTGCCAGCAGCTTAGCTTTATCAGGGGGCATGAACACTGAAGCTTTCTTT.

The CDR3 sequence: CASSEAVGVDNSPLHF. In nucleotides, the CDR3 is TGTGCCAGCAGTGAAGCGGTAGGGGTGGATAATTCACCCCTCCACTTT. The rearrangement uses TRBV6-1 and TRBJ1-6; perhaps TRBD1 as D (5 bases). The CDR3 has 16 residues. CDR1 is MNHNS and CDR2 is SASEGT in the germline V gene. V dropped 0 bases and J dropped 5 bases, with 11 bases sitting between them.

The rearrangement links TRBV15 to TRBJ2-7; 9 bases map to TRBD2. The germline V gene has CDR1 LNHNV and CDR2 YYDKDF (reference sequence). This CDR3 contains 14 residues. With V trimmed by 6 bases and J by 1 base, 4 bases remained unmatched. The CDR3 loop reads CATSTAGGSYEQYF. For the CDR3, the DNA is TGTGCCACCAGTACGGCGGGGGGGTCCTACGAGCAGTACTTC. The complete variable domain, with remaining parts taken from reference TRBV15 and TRBJ2-7, reads DAMVIQNPRYQVTQFGKPVTLSCSQTLNHNVMYWYQQKSSQAPKLLFHYYDKDFNNEADTPDNFQSRRPNTSFCFLDIRSPGLGDTAMYLCATSTAGGSYEQYFGPGTRLTVT.

The gene calls are TRBV5-1 and TRBJ1-2; unclear D gene. This CDR3 comprises 15 residues. Trimming cost V 0 bases and J 6 bases, with 15 bases left between them. The germline V gene encodes CDR1 SGHRS and CDR2 YFSETQ. The CDR3 reads CASSLDIAVNDGYTF. In DNA form, the CDR3 reads TGCGCCAGCAGCTTGGATATCGCGGTAAACGATGGCTACACCTTC.

The chain joins TRBV3-1 (or the pseudogene TRBV3-2) to TRBJ2-7; 7 nucleotides line up with TRBD1. Germline V CDR1 and CDR2: LGHDT, YNNKEL (reference sequence). With V trimmed by 3 bases and J by 5 bases, 22 bases remained unmatched. The CDR3 runs 19 residues. CDR3 sequence reads: CASSHRLSWDRPRGNEQYF. The CDR3 nucleotides read TGTGCCAGCAGCCACCGTCTCTCTTGGGACAGACCTCGGGGTAACGAGCAGTACTTC.

This chain uses TRBV28 with TRBJ2-7; D may be TRBD2 (5 bases). CDR3 size: 15 residues. The V and J ends lost 6 bases and 3 bases respectively, with 18 bases between them. Germline CDR1 is MDHEN and CDR2 is SYDVKM. The CDR3 region has the DNA TGTGCCAGCAGCCCCCCCGGCTGGGGAGACTACGAGCAGTACTTC. Amino acid sequence: CASSPPGWGDYEQYF.

The rearrangement uses TRBV7-9 and TRBJ1-4, with D possibly TRBD1 on 5 matching bases. Germline V gives CDR1 SEHNR, CDR2 FQNEAQ (reference sequence). The CDR3 runs to 15 residues. V was cut by 5 bases and J by 6 bases, with 16 bases left in between. The CDR3 region is CASSNEGQGDEKLFF. The CDR3 region has the DNA TGTGCCAGCAGCAATGAAGGGCAGGGCGATGAAAAACTGTTTTTT. The full variable domain, rest sourced from reference TRBV7-9 and TRBJ1-4, is DTGVSQNPRHKITKRGQNVTFRCDPISEHNRLYWYRQTLGQGPEFLTYFQNEAQLEKSRLLSDRFSAERPKGSFSTLEIQRTEQGDSAMYLCASSNEGQGDEKLFFGSGTQLSVL.